One and the same sample provided the 30 T cell receptor beta chains below, sequenced in a study of response to subunit inactivated influenza vaccine. TCRdb independently ran MiXCR on the RT-PCR reads; one entry per CDR3 protein. This table holds fewer than 800,000 distinct CDR3 sequences, around a sixth found once. The source was PBMCs from blood, collected 11 to 12 days after vaccination. These receptors were taken from a man in his fifties who received an inactivated influenza vaccine.

This clonotype was counted a few times. The chain joins TRBV10-1 to TRBJ2-7; no clear D. Per the germline V gene, CDR1 is WNHNN and CDR2 is SYGVQD (reference sequence). The CDR3 covers 15 residues. Deletions cut 4 bases from V and 3 bases from J, with 16 bases between. DNA of the CDR3: TGCGCCAGCAGTGTTCTGGGTAGGATTTACTACGAGCAGTACTTC. Protein product: CASSVLGRIYYEQYF.

V and J are TRBV5-1 and TRBJ2-7; TRBD1 is a possible D gene (5 bases). The germline CDR1 and CDR2 sequences are SGHRS and YFSETQ. V gave up 0 bases and J gave up 0 bases, with 13 bases separating them. CDR3 size: 16 residues. CDR3 DNA sequence: TGCGCCAGCAGCTTGGCCCCGGCACAGGCCTCCTACGAGCAGTACTTC. Amino acid sequence: CASSLAPAQASYEQYF.

This chain uses TRBV6-1 with TRBJ2-7; 11 nucleotides agree with TRBD1. With 4 bases clipped from V and 6 bases from J, the junction kept 5 bases outside the gene matches. The V gene's germline CDR1 is MNHNS and CDR2 SASEGT. CDR3 length: 14 amino acids. The CDR3, as DNA: TGTGCCAGCAGTGGGGGGACAGGGGGTTCCGAGCAGTACTTC. Translated: CASSGGTGGSEQYF.

This clonotype was seen ten or more times. A read error may account for a junction end that differs from germline. The chain carries TRBV7-2 and TRBJ2-3; TRBD1 aligns across 9 bases. Germline CDR1 is SGHTA and CDR2 is FQGNSA. There are 14 residues in the CDR3. CDR3 amino acids: CASSSGQGPDTQYF. The CDR3 nucleotides read TGCGCCAGCAGCTCTGGACAGGGGCCAGATACGCAGTATTTT.

The chain uses TRBV18 and TRBJ2-7; TRBD2 aligns across 7 bases. This CDR3 region has 16 residues. Trimming cost V 6 bases and J 1 base; bases outside gene matches: 12. CDR1 KGHSH and CDR2 LQKENI come from the germline V gene. For the CDR3, the DNA is TGTGCCAGCTCTCCGCAATTGGGAGCGGGATCCTACGAGCAGTACTTC. Translation: CASSPQLGAGSYEQYF. Looking up the rest from reference TRBV18 and TRBJ2-7 gives the full variable domain: NAGVMQNPRHLVRRRGQEARLRCSPMKGHSHVYWYRQLPEEGLKFMVYLQKENIIDESGMPKERFSAEFPKEGPSILRIQQVVRGDSAAYFCASSPQLGAGSYEQYFGPGTRLTVT.

V and J are TRBV4-3 and TRBJ2-1, with D hard to call. The CDR3 runs to 13 residues. V was shortened by 2 bases and J by 4 bases, with 6 bases between the two germline ends. Looked up from germline, CDR1 is LGHNA and CDR2 is YSLEER. The CDR3 spells CASSQLRYNEQFF. The CDR3 DNA follows: TGCGCCAGCAGCCAATTGCGTTACAATGAGCAGTTCTTC.

A few counts support this clonotype. V usage is TRBV5-1 and J usage is TRBJ1-1; 7 bases are a match to TRBD1. Germline-derived CDR1 and CDR2 are SGHRS and YFSETQ. The CDR3 spans 18 residues. The V and J ends lost 0 bases and 1 base, in that order; junction bases with no gene match: 12. DNA for the CDR3: TGCGCCAGCAGCTTGGACCAGTTACAGGGGATAGGGAACACTGAAGCTTTCTTT. This encodes CASSLDQLQGIGNTEAFF.

This clonotype was observed a handful of times. The V and J genes are TRBV5-6 and TRBJ2-2; D possibly corresponds to TRBD1 (5 bases). In germline, CDR1 is SGHDT, CDR2 YYEEEE. This CDR3 spans 15 amino acids. The V and J ends lost 3 bases and 4 bases respectively, with 13 bases between them. Here the CDR3 reads CASSSRGHITGELFF. In nucleotides, the CDR3 is TGTGCCAGCAGCTCTAGAGGACACATCACCGGGGAGCTGTTTTTT.

This clonotype was seen more than once but under ten times. Written as DNA, the CDR3 is TGTGCCAGCAGCGAAACTAGCACTGTTGAGCAGTTCTTC. Translating it yields CASSETSTVEQFF. This chain connects TRBV7-6 to TRBJ2-1, with D perhaps TRBD2 (6 bases). V lost 5 bases and J 9 bases, leaving 14 bases between the germline ends. Looked up from germline, CDR1 is SGHVS and CDR2 is FNYEAQ. There are 13 residues in the CDR3.

This clonotype showed up just a few times. The chain links TRBV12-3 or TRBV12-4 to TRBJ2-4; either TRBD1 or TRBD2 may supply D (6 bases each). There are 13 residues in the CDR3. The germline V and J ends were trimmed by 6 bases and 7 bases, with 13 bases remaining between them. CDR3: CASRGIGGNIQYF. CDR3 bases: TGTGCCAGCAGGGGCATCGGGGGCAACATTCAGTACTTC.

This clonotype was counted a few times. This chain connects TRBV6-2 or TRBV6-3 to TRBJ2-1, with 7 positions matching TRBD2. V was clipped by 6 bases and J by 8 bases; unmatched bases: 10. The CDR3 extends over 14 amino acids. The germline V gene encodes CDR1 MNHEY and CDR2 SVGEGT. The CDR3 sequence: CASSWGGRGDEQFF. CDR3 bases: TGTGCCAGCAGCTGGGGAGGGAGAGGGGATGAGCAGTTCTTC.

CDR3 nucleotide sequence: TGTGCCAGCAGCTTGAGCCCTGGGAGGCGGGACACCGGGGAGCTGTTTTTT. The encoded protein is CASSLSPGRRDTGELFF. J is TRBJ2-2 and V is TRBV7-2; possible D gene TRBD2, 6 bases. CDR3 size: 17 residues. Between the trimmed V and J ends, which lost 3 bases and 3 bases, there was a span of 17 bases. Per the germline V gene, CDR1 is SGHTA and CDR2 is FQGNSA.

V is TRBV12-3 or TRBV12-4 and J is TRBJ2-5, with TRBD1 as a possible D gene (5 bases). The CDR3 sequence is 15 residues long. Trimming took 3 bases from V and 0 from J, leaving 11 bases between them. DNA for the CDR3: TGTGCCAGCAGTTTGGGCAAGGGGTACCAAGAGACCCAGTACTTC. This translates into CASSLGKGYQETQYF.

This clonotype was observed a handful of times. The rearrangement joins TRBV28 to TRBJ2-6, with D possibly being TRBD1 or TRBD2 (5 bases each). CDR3 length: 17 residues. V was cut by 5 bases and J by 0 bases, with 14 bases left in between. From germline, CDR1 is MDHEN and CDR2 SYDVKM. CDR3 in amino acids: CASSTGQHYSGANVLTF. The CDR3 coding sequence is TGTGCCAGCAGTACGGGGCAACATTACTCTGGGGCCAACGTCCTGACTTTC.

This clonotype was seen many times. The chain is built from TRBV12-3 or TRBV12-4 and TRBJ2-4; D might be TRBD2 (6 bases). The CDR3 runs to 14 residues. The V end was cut by 3 bases, the J end by 5 bases, with 11 bases between. CDR3 residues: CASSLGRLENIQYF. The DNA for the CDR3 is TGTGCCAGCAGTTTGGGGAGGCTAGAAAACATTCAGTACTTC.

The V and J genes are TRBV6-1 and TRBJ2-6; a possible D gene is TRBD2 (5 bases). This CDR3 contains 14 residues. Germline CDR1 and CDR2: MNHNS and SASEGT. The ends were cut back, 7 bases at V and 2 bases at J, with 9 bases in the middle. Here the CDR3 reads CASTKRAGANVLTF. The CDR3 DNA is TGTGCCAGCACCAAGAGGGCTGGGGCCAACGTCCTGACTTTC.

The chain employs TRBV5-6 and TRBJ2-7, with a tentative D call TRBD1 (5 bases). The CDR3 is 13 amino acids. V was pared by 4 bases and J by 2 bases, with 10 bases between. Germline V gene lookup returns CDR1 SGHDT and CDR2 YYEEEE. CDR3: CASSIGHTYEQYF. In DNA form, the CDR3 reads TGTGCCAGCAGCATTGGACACACCTACGAGCAGTACTTC.

The J gene is TRBJ2-3, the V gene TRBV12-3 or TRBV12-4; maybe TRBD1 (5 bases). CDR3 length: 13 amino acids. The germline V and J ends were trimmed by 8 bases and 0 bases, with 9 bases remaining between them. This chain's CDR3 is CASGQGSTDTQYF. As DNA, the CDR3 is TGTGCCAGCGGCCAGGGTAGCACAGATACGCAGTATTTT.

A few counts support this clonotype. The V gene is TRBV7-6, the J gene TRBJ2-3; possible D gene TRBD2, 7 bases. The germline CDR1 and CDR2 sequences are SGHVS and FNYEAQ. V was trimmed by 2 bases and J by 4 bases, leaving 13 bases between them. The CDR3 length is 15 residues. CDR3 in DNA: TGTGCCAGCAGCTTATGGGGGGGGGCCGCAGATACGCAGTATTTT. It is translated as CASSLWGGAADTQYF.

This clonotype has just a few counts. The V and J genes are TRBV5-1 and TRBJ2-1; D possibly corresponds to TRBD1 (7 bases). The V end was cut by 3 bases, the J end by 6 bases, with 10 bases between. The CDR3 consists of 13 residues. Germline V gives CDR1 SGHRS, CDR2 YFSETQ. This CDR3 is CASSYQGGNEQFF. CDR3 nucleotides: TGCGCCAGCAGCTACCAGGGGGGCAATGAGCAGTTCTTC.

This clonotype appeared many times. The rearrangement joins TRBV12-3 or TRBV12-4 to TRBJ1-2, with D tentatively TRBD1 (5 bases). Trimming removed 6 bases at V and 7 bases at J, with 21 bases between. The CDR3 has 15 residues. The CDR3 region is CASSPDGGVRGGYTF. DNA of the CDR3: TGTGCCAGCAGCCCTGACGGTGGCGTAAGGGGTGGCTACACCTTC.

This clonotype was picked up a small number of times. The chain uses TRBV20-1 and TRBJ1-1; TRBD1 matches at 7 bases. The junction had 7 bases not matched to a gene; V was cut back by 5 bases and J by 1 base. Germline values: CDR1 DFQATT, CDR2 SNEGSKA (reference sequence). The CDR3 is made up of 14 amino acids. The CDR3 DNA reads as TGCAGTGCTCTGATAGGGGGCTCGAACACTGAAGCTTTCTTT. It is translated as CSALIGGSNTEAFF.

This clonotype was recorded many times. The rearrangement joins TRBV6-5 to TRBJ2-2; 7 bases line up with TRBD1. The germline CDR1 and CDR2 sequences are MNHEY and SVGAGI. J was trimmed by 0 bases and V by 4 bases; bases with no gene match: 5. The CDR3 runs 16 residues. This chain's CDR3 is CASSLRGQANTGELFF. The CDR3 DNA is TGTGCCAGCAGTTTACGAGGACAGGCGAACACCGGGGAGCTGTTTTTT.

In its sample, this clonotype was seen a few times. The chain uses TRBV6-5 and TRBJ2-2; the D is unclear. V shed 4 bases and J shed 0 bases, with 9 bases lying between them. The CDR3 spans 15 residues. Germline V gives CDR1 MNHEY, CDR2 SVGAGI. The CDR3, as DNA: TGTGCCAGCAGTTCCGAAATTTCGAACACCGGGGAGCTGTTTTTT. Protein product: CASSSEISNTGELFF.

This clonotype has only a few counts. This chain links TRBV12-3 or TRBV12-4 with TRBJ1-2; 9 nucleotides align to TRBD1. CDR3 length: 13 amino acids. After removal of 7 bases from V and 3 bases from J, the junction contained 3 bases not matched to a gene. The CDR3 DNA is TGTGCCAGCACCCGGGACAGGGACTATGGCTACACCTTC. Translation gives CASTRDRDYGYTF.

This clonotype has a handful of counts. The chain couples TRBV5-5 to TRBJ2-2; a weak D match, TRBD1 (6 bases). CDR3 size: 15 residues. V shed 4 bases and J shed 5 bases, with 15 bases lying between them. Germline loops: CDR1 SGHKS, CDR2 YYEKEE (reference sequence). This CDR3 is CASSHTRGGTGELFF. The CDR3 DNA is TGTGCCAGCAGCCACACCAGAGGGGGAACCGGGGAGCTGTTTTTT.

This clonotype was detected many times. This sequence joins TRBV10-3 and TRBJ2-7; a weak D match, TRBD2 (5 bases). Germline CDR1 and CDR2: ENHRY and SYGVKD. The CDR3 extends over 12 amino acids. With 4 bases removed from V and 1 base from J, the gap between germline ends came to 5 bases. This CDR3 reads CAISGGSYEQYF. DNA for the CDR3: TGTGCCATCAGTGGAGGGTCCTACGAGCAGTACTTC.

There are a few counts of this clonotype. This chain connects TRBV4-1 to TRBJ1-5; D is unclear. This CDR3 is built from 16 residues. V was pared by 0 bases and J by 0 bases, with 9 bases between. CDR1 is MGHRA and CDR2 is YSYEKL in the germline V gene. This CDR3 reads CASSQDHGRSNQPQHF. The CDR3 DNA reads TGCGCCAGCAGCCAAGATCACGGCCGTAGCAATCAGCCCCAGCATTTT.

This clonotype was observed at least ten times. The genes are TRBV12-3 or TRBV12-4 and TRBJ1-6; perhaps TRBD1 as D (5 bases). Trimming cost V 7 bases and J 9 bases, with 16 bases left between them. This CDR3 contains 14 residues. This CDR3 reads CASNLRGRGSPLHF. The CDR3, as DNA: TGTGCCAGCAACCTGAGGGGAAGAGGTTCACCCCTCCACTTT.

The table lists this clonotype with a few counts. This chain uses TRBV12-3 or TRBV12-4 with TRBJ2-7; 9 nucleotides agree with TRBD1. Germline trimming cut 8 bases from V and 4 bases from J; bases unmatched to any gene: 6. The CDR3 is 13 amino acids. CDR3 nucleotides: TGTGCCAGCGCCGGGACAGGGAGTTACGAGCAGTACTTC. Translated: CASAGTGSYEQYF.